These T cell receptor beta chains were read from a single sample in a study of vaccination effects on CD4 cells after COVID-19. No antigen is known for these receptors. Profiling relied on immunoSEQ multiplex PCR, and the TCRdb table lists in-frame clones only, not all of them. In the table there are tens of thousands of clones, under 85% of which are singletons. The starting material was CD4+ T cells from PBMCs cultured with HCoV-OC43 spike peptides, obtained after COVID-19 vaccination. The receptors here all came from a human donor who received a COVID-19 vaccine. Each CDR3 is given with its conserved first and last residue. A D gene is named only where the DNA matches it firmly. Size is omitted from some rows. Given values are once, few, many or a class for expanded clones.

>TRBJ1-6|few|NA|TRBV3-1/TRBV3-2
CASSQGGGLFYSPLHF
TGTGCCAGCAGCCAAGGAGGTGGATTGTTTTATTCACCCCTCCACTTT
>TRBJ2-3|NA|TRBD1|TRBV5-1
CASSPWDSRTDTQYF
TGCGCCAGCAGCCCGTGGGACAGTAGGACAGATACGCAGTATTTT
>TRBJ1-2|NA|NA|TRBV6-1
CASSEAWRIAGYTF
TGTGCCAGCAGTGAAGCGTGGCGTATCGCCGGCTACACCTTC
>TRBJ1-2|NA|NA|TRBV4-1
CASSLRGSGGYGYTF
TGCGCCAGCAGCCTAAGGGGGTCAGGAGGCTATGGCTACACCTTC
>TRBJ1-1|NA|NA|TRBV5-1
CASSLAVGVTNTEAFF
TGCGCCAGCAGCTTGGCCGTCGGGGTCACGAACACTGAAGCTTTCTTT
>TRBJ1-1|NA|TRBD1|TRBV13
CASSPWTGRGAFF
TGTGCCAGCAGCCCATGGACAGGGCGGGGAGCTTTCTTT
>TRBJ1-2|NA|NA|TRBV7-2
CASSSLYGYTF
TGTGCCAGCAGCTCCTTATATGGCTACACCTTC
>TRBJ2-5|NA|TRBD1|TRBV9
CASSQSGTGVETQYF
TGTGCCAGCAGTCAATCCGGGACAGGGGTTGAGACCCAGTACTTC
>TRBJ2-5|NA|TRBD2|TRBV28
CASMRPGGGRETQYF
TGTGCCAGCATGAGGCCGGGGGGGGGCCGGGAGACCCAGTACTTC
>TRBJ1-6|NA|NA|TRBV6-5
CASSYDSTYNSPLHF
TGTGCCAGCAGTTACGATAGCACTTATAATTCACCCCTCCACTTT
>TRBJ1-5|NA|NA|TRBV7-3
CASSQNRVFGWPQHF
TGTGCCAGCAGTCAGAACAGGGTTTTCGGCTGGCCCCAGCATTTT
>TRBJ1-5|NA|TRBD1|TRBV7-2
CASSAQGGSNQPQHF
TGTGCCAGCAGCGCACAGGGGGGGAGCAATCAGCCCCAGCATTTT
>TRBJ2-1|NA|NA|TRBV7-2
CASSMRTTLEQFF
TGTGCCAGCAGCATGAGGACGACCCTTGAGCAGTTCTTC
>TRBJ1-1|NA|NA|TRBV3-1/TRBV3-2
CASSQARNTEAFF
TGTGCCAGCAGCCAAGCTCGGAACACTGAAGCTTTCTTT
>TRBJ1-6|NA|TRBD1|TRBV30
CAWSVGQGGYNSPLHF
TGTGCCTGGAGTGTCGGGCAGGGGGGGTATAATTCACCCCTCCACTTT
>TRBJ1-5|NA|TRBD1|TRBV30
CAWSGTGANQPQHF
TGTGCCTGGAGTGGGACAGGGGCCAATCAGCCCCAGCATTTT
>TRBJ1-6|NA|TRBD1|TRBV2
CASSRGEGDRNSPLHF
TGTGCCAGCAGTCGGGGGGAGGGGGACAGAAATTCACCCCTCCACTTT
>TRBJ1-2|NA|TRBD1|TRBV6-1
CASSEAGQGSYGYTF
TGTGCCAGCAGTGAAGCGGGACAGGGAAGCTATGGCTACACCTTC
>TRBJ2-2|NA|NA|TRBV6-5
CASSYAAGANTGELFF
TGTGCCAGCAGTTACGCGGCAGGGGCGAACACCGGGGAGCTGTTTTTT
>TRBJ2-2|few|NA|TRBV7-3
CASSLGSNTGELFF
TGTGCCAGCAGCTTGGGGTCGAACACCGGGGAGCTGTTTTTT
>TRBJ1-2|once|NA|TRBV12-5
CASGLVQGDQYNYGYTF
TGTGCTAGTGGTTTGGTACAAGGGGACCAATATAACTATGGCTACACCTTC
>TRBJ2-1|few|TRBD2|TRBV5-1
CASSLAGTSGYNEQFF
TGCGCCAGCAGCTTAGCCGGGACTAGCGGCTACAATGAGCAGTTCTTC
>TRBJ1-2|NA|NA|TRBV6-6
CASSPGLNYGYTF
TGTGCCAGCAGCCCTGGACTGAACTATGGCTACACCTTC
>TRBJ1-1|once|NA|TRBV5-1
CASSLGPGADTEAFF
TGCGCCAGCAGCTTGGGTCCGGGGGCCGACACTGAAGCTTTCTTT
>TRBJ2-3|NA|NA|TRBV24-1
CATSVEAGTDTQYF
TGTGCCACCAGTGTAGAGGCAGGCACAGATACGCAGTATTTT
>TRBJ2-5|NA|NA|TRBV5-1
CASSLRYGKETQYF
TGCGCCAGCAGCTTGAGATACGGGAAAGAGACCCAGTACTTC
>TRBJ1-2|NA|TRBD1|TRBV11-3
CASSPTGFNYGYTF
TGTGCCAGCAGTCCGACAGGGTTTAACTATGGCTACACCTTC
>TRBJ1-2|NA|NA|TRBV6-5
CASRDPWGANYGYTF
TGTGCCAGCAGGGACCCATGGGGGGCTAACTATGGCTACACCTTT
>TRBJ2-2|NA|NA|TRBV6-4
CASSVTGTNTGELFF
TGTGCCAGCAGTGTAACAGGGACAAACACCGGGGAGCTGTTTTTT
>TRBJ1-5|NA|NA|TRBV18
CASSGGGTQQPQHF
TGTGCCAGCTCCGGAGGGGGGACACAACAGCCCCAGCATTTT
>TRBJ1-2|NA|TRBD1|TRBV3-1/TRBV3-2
CASSHLAGTGDYGYTF
TGTGCCAGCAGCCATTTAGCCGGGACAGGGGATTATGGCTACACCTTC
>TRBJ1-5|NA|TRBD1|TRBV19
CASSRLDRGSNQPQHF
TGTGCCAGTAGTAGATTAGACAGGGGTAGCAATCAGCCCCAGCATTTT
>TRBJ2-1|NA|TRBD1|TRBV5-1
CASSNGTGPYNEQFF
TGCGCCAGCAGCAACGGGACAGGGCCCTACAATGAGCAGTTCTTC
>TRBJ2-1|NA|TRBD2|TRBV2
CASSLNFLAVSYNEQFF
TGTGCCAGCAGCTTGAACTTCCTAGCGGTGTCCTACAATGAGCAGTTCTTC
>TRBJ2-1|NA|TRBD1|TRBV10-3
CAITQGQGFGNEQFF
TGTGCCATCACCCAGGGACAGGGGTTTGGAAATGAGCAGTTCTTC
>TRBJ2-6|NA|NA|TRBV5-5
CASSLAGTGANVLTF
TGTGCCAGCAGCTTGGCGGGGACTGGGGCCAACGTCCTGACTTTC
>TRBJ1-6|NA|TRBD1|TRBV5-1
CASSASGTGTSPLHF
TGCGCCAGCAGCGCCTCCGGGACAGGGACCTCACCCCTCCACTTT
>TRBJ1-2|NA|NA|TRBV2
CASSEEGMGLSYGYTF
TGTGCCAGCAGTGAAGAGGGGATGGGCCTAAGCTATGGCTACACCTTC
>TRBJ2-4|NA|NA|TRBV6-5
CASSRWVGENIQYF
TGTGCCAGCAGCCGGTGGGTGGGGGAAAACATTCAGTACTTC
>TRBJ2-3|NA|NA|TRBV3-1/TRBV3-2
CASSQVGTGRTDTQYF
TGTGCCAGCAGCCAAGTAGGAACAGGGAGGACAGATACGCAGTATTTT
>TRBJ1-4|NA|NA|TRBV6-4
CASSDSPRADRDEKLFF
TGTGCCAGCAGTGACTCACCAAGGGCGGACCGGGATGAAAAACTGTTTTTT
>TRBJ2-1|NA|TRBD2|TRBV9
CASSPLGASGGASEQFF
TGTGCCAGCAGCCCTCTAGGAGCTAGCGGGGGGGCCTCTGAGCAGTTCTTC
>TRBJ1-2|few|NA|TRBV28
CASSARYAGGYTF
TGTGCCAGCAGTGCCCGGTACGCCGGGGGCTACACCTTC
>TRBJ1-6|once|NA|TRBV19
CACSRTSNSPLHF
TGTGCCTGTTCAAGAACGAGTAATTCACCCCTCCACTTT
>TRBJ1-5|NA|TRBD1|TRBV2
CASSGAGGGNQPQHF
TGTGCCAGCAGTGGGGCAGGGGGCGGCAATCAGCCCCAGCATTTT
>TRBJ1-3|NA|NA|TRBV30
CAWSAGKYSGNTIYF
TGTGCCTGGAGTGCGGGGAAATACTCTGGAAACACCATATATTTT
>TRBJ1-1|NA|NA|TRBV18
CASSPGSTEAFF
TGTGCCAGCTCACCGGGGAGCACTGAAGCTTTCTTT
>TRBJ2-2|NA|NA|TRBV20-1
CSASRQYTGELFF
TGCAGTGCTAGTCGCCAGTACACCGGGGAGCTGTTTTTT